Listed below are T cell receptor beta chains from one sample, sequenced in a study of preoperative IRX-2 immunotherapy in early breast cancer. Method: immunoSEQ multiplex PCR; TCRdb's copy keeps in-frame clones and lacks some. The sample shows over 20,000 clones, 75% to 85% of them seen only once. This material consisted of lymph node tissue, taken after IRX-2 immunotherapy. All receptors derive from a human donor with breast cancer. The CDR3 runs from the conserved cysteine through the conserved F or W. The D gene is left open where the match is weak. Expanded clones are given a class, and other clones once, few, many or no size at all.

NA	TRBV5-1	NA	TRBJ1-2	CASSVLGRPSTGYTF	TGCGCCAGCAGCGTACTCGGACGGCCTAGTACGGGCTACACCTTC
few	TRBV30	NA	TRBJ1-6	CAWSLTGIPNSPLHF	TGTGCCTGGAGCCTAACAGGGATCCCAAATTCACCCCTCCACTTT
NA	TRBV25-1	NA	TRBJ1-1	CASRGHLNTEAFF	TGTGCCAGCAGGGGCCACCTGAACACTGAAGCTTTCTTT
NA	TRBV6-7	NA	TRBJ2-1	CASSESRGYNEQFF	TGTGCCAGCAGTGAAAGCCGGGGGTACAATGAGCAGTTCTTC
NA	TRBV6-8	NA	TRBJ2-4	CASTSGQFTKNIQYF	TGTGCCAGCACCAGCGGACAGTTTACCAAAAACATTCAGTACTTC
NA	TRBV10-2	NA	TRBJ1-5	CASSESKTGTQPQHF	TGCGCCAGCAGTGAGTCGAAGACGGGGACTCAGCCCCAGCATTTT
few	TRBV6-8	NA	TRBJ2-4	CAISVEGMQNIQYF	TGTGCCATTAGTGTAGAGGGGATGCAGAACATTCAGTACTTC
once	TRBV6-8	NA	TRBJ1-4	CASSYSEGLNLFF	TGTGCCAGCAGTTATAGCGAGGGGCTTAATCTGTTTTTT
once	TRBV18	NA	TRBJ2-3	CASSPPTSSTDTQYF	TGTGCCAGCTCACCACCGACATCTAGCACAGATACGCAGTATTTT
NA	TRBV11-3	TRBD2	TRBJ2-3	CASSLGAGGSTDTQYF	TGTGCCAGCAGCTTAGGGGCGGGAGGTAGCACAGATACGCAGTATTTT
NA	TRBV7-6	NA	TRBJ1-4	CASSFSGSPNEKLFF	TGTGCCAGCAGCTTCTCCGGGAGTCCCAATGAAAAACTGTTTTTT
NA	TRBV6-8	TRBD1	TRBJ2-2	CATLNTGAGELFF	TGTGCCACCCTTAATACAGGGGCCGGGGAGCTGTTTTTT
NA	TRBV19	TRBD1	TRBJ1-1	CASSMVGQATEAFF	TGTGCCAGTAGTATGGTCGGACAGGCTACTGAAGCTTTCTTT
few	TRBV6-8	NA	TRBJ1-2	CASSNERYGYTF	TGTGCCAGCAGCAATGAACGCTATGGCTACACCTTC
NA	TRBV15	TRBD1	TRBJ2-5	CATSSQIGGTGFRETQYF	TGTGCCACCAGCAGTCAGATAGGGGGGACAGGGTTCAGGGAGACCCAGTACTTC
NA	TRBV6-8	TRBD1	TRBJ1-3	CASGLGQGGNTIYF	TGTGCCAGCGGCCTGGGACAGGGAGGAAACACCATATATTTT
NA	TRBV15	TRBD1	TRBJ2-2	CATSRGGTAPGELFF	TGTGCCACCAGCAGAGGTGGGACAGCCCCCGGGGAGCTGTTTTTT
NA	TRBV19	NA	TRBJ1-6	CASSFPDRGSPLHF	TGTGCCAGTAGTTTCCCAGATAGGGGCTCACCCCTCCACTTT
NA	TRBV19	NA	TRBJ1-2	CASRQGTEGDYGYTF	TGTGCCAGTAGACAAGGGACGGAAGGGGACTATGGCTACACCTTC
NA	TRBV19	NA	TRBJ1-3	CASSIGGAVNTIYF	TGTGCCAGTAGTATCGGGGGGGCTGTAAACACCATATATTTT
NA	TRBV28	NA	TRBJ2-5	CASSFPSGLQETQYF	TGTGCCAGCAGTTTCCCGAGCGGACTCCAAGAGACCCAGTACTTC
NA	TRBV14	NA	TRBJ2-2	CASSQGVVANTGELFF	TGTGCCAGCAGCCAAGGTGTAGTGGCCAACACCGGGGAGCTGTTTTTT
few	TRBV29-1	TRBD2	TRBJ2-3	CSAAGGADTQYF	TGCAGCGCTGCGGGGGGGGCAGATACGCAGTATTTT
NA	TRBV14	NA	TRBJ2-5	CASSFTGYQETQYF	TGTGCCAGCAGCTTTACAGGATACCAAGAGACCCAGTACTTC
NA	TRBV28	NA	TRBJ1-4	CASSFTLYREVGEKLFF	TGTGCCAGCAGTTTCACCCTCTACAGGGAGGTGGGTGAAAAACTGTTTTTT
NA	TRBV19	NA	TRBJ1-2	CASSIDPARQHYGYTF	TGTGCCAGTAGTATAGACCCTGCCCGACAGCACTATGGCTACACCTTC
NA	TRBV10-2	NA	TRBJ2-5	CASSESGKDQETQYF	TGCGCCAGCAGTGAGTCGGGAAAGGACCAAGAGACCCAGTACTTC
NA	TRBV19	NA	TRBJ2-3	CATSDHTDTQYF	TGTGCCACGTCGGACCACACAGATACGCAGTATTTT
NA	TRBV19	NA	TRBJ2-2	CASSITAGTGGGELFF	TGTGCCAGTAGTATAACTGCAGGCACCGGCGGCGGGGAGCTGTTTTTT
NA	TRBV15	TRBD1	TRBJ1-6	CATKRTGHGSPLHF	TGTGCCACCAAAAGGACAGGGCATGGCTCACCCCTCCACTTT
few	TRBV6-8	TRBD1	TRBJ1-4	CASSGQGRSPIEKLFF	TGTGCCAGCAGTGGACAGGGAAGGAGCCCTATTGAAAAACTGTTTTTT
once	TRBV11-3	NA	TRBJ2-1	CASSDEWGAYNEQFF	TGTGCCAGCAGCGACGAATGGGGGGCCTACAATGAGCAGTTCTTC
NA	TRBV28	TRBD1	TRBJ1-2	CASSRQGNYGYTF	TGTGCCAGCAGTAGACAGGGAAACTATGGCTACACCTTC
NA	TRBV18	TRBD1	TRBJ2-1	CASSPRPAGTGSRNSYNEQFF	TGTGCCAGCTCACCGCGTCCCGCGGGGACAGGGAGCAGGAACTCCTACAATGAGCAGTTCTTC
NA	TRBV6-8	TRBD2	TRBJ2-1	CASSPFSGGAYNEQFF	TGTGCCAGCAGCCCCTTCAGCGGGGGGGCCTACAATGAGCAGTTCTTC
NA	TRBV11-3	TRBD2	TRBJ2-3	CASSLDPAGGYTDTQYF	TGTGCCAGCAGCTTAGACCCAGCGGGGGGTTACACAGATACGCAGTATTTT
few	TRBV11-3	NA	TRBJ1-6	CASRPGSYNSPLHF	TGTGCCAGCAGGCCTGGCTCCTATAATTCACCCCTCCACTTT
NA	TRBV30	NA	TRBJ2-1	CAWSVQTAGQFF	TGTGCCTGGAGTGTACAAACTGCCGGGCAGTTCTTC
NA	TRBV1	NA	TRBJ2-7	CASSQGTGTAYEQYF	TGCGCCAGCAGCCAAGGAACCGGGACAGCCTACGAGCAGTACTTC
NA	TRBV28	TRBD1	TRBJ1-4	CASSFRTGGEKLFF	TGTGCCAGCAGTTTCCGGACAGGGGGAGAAAAACTGTTTTTT
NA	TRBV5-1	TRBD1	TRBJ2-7	CTSSSSGTVPYEQYF	TGCACCAGCAGCTCCTCCGGGACAGTTCCCTACGAGCAGTACTTC
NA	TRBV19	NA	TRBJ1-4	CASRLLGGARNEKLFF	TGTGCCAGTAGGTTACTTGGGGGGGCACGAAATGAAAAACTGTTTTTT
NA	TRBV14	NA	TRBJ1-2	CASSQGTRYGYTF	TGTGCCAGCAGCCAGGGGACACGCTATGGCTACACCTTC
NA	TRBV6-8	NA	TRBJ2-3	CASSVHADTQYF	TGTGCCAGCAGTGTTCATGCAGATACGCAGTATTTT
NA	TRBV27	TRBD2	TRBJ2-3	CASSPVLSGGGTDTQYF	TGTGCCAGCAGTCCTGTACTGAGCGGGGGAGGCACAGATACGCAGTATTTT
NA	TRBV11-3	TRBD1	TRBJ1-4	CASSLQGAINEKLFF	TGTGCCAGCAGCCTACAGGGGGCGATCAATGAAAAACTGTTTTTT
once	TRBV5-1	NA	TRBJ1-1	CASSTGDGSNTEAFF	TGCGCCAGCAGCACGGGGGACGGATCGAACACTGAAGCTTTCTTT
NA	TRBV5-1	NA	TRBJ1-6	CASSKGDRDSPLHF	TGCGCCAGCAGTAAAGGGGATCGAGATTCACCCCTCCACTTT
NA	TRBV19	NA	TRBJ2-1	CASSSPGRSESYNEQFF	TGTGCCAGTAGTAGCCCCGGCCGTAGCGAATCATATAATGAGCAGTTCTTC